The 20 T cell receptor beta chains below were found in one sample sequenced in a study of T cell repertoires in cytomegalovirus infection. In TCRdb, the reads were re-called with MiXCR into one record per CDR3 protein. Here the sample spans more than 150,000 distinct CDR3 sequences, 15% to 20% being singletons. The sequencing sample was made of CD8+ T cells from PBMCs. The receptors stem from a human donor in good health (CMV status not recorded). Some clones in this sample may be carry-over from other donors' samples.

This clonotype came up a few times. The genes are TRBV9 and TRBJ2-2; perhaps D is TRBD1 or TRBD2 (5 bases each). The length of the CDR3 is 18 residues. Trimming took off 0 bases at V and 1 base at J, with 16 bases between the two ends. Germline V CDR1 and CDR2: SGDLS, YYNGEE. The CDR3 DNA is TGTGCCAGCAGCGTAGCGGTAGCCGGGGACGGGAACACCGGGGAGCTGTTTTTT. Protein: CASSVAVAGDGNTGELFF.

The chain has TRBV6-5 and TRBJ2-5; 8 positions match TRBD1. With V trimmed by 0 bases and J by 5 bases, 2 bases remained unmatched. The CDR3 has 14 residues. Per germline, CDR1 MNHEY and CDR2 SVGAGI. The CDR3 region is CASSYSGQVETQYF. The DNA for the CDR3 is TGTGCCAGCAGTTACTCGGGACAGGTTGAGACCCAGTACTTC.

This clonotype was detected only a few times. This sequence joins TRBV7-9 and TRBJ2-1; the D gene is possibly TRBD1 (6 bases). CDR3 length: 16 residues. The ends were cut back, 4 bases at V and 2 bases at J, with 15 bases in the middle. The germline gives CDR1 SEHNR, CDR2 FQNEAQ (reference sequence). CDR3 in amino acids: CASSSLGDMTYNEQFF. Written as DNA, the CDR3 is TGTGCCAGCAGCTCATTAGGGGACATGACCTACAATGAGCAGTTCTTC.

This clonotype was counted only a few times. The chain employs TRBV5-1 and TRBJ2-7; D is tentatively TRBD1 or TRBD2 (6 bases each). Trimming stripped 1 base from V and 5 bases from J, with 16 bases between. CDR3 size: 15 residues. CDR1 SGHRS and CDR2 YFSETQ come from the germline V gene. The CDR3 coding sequence is TGCGCCAGCAGCTTGAGGGGGGTTAAGAGCGACGAGCAGTACTTC. Residues: CASSLRGVKSDEQYF. The full variable domain, in which reference TRBV5-1 and TRBJ2-7 provide the parts outside the CDR3, is KAGVTQTPRYLIKTRGQQVTLSCSPISGHRSVSWYQQTPGQGLQFLFEYFSETQRNKGNFPGRFSGRQFSNSRSEMNVSTLELGDSALYLCASSLRGVKSDEQYFGPGTRLTVT.

This clonotype was detected many times. This chain uses TRBV6-1 with TRBJ2-7, with D possibly TRBD2 on 5 matching bases. Between the trimmed V and J ends, which lost 8 bases and 6 bases, there was a span of 17 bases. The CDR3 consists of 13 residues. The germline gives CDR1 MNHNS, CDR2 SASEGT. CDR3 bases: TGTGCCAGCGGTATGGTCCGGGGTCGCGAGCAGTACTTC. Translation: CASGMVRGREQYF.

This clonotype was counted only a few times. The rearrangement uses TRBV20-1 and TRBJ2-7, with D possibly matching TRBD2 (6 bases). This CDR3 is 15 amino acids long. V was cut by 7 bases and J by 0 bases, with 19 bases left in between. CDR1 DFQATT and CDR2 SNEGSKA come from the germline V gene (reference sequence). The CDR3 loop is CSVPLVAESSYEQYF. The DNA of the CDR3 is TGCAGTGTCCCCCTAGTAGCGGAGAGCTCCTACGAGCAGTACTTC.

The chain links TRBV7-2 to TRBJ1-4, with 7 bases matching TRBD1. The CDR3 spans 15 residues. Germline values: CDR1 SGHTA, CDR2 FQGNSA. Unmatched junction bases numbered 5, after V lost 0 bases and J lost 7 bases. The CDR3 is CASSLADRIGEKLFF. Written as DNA, the CDR3 is TGTGCCAGCAGCTTAGCGGACAGGATTGGTGAAAAACTGTTTTTT.

This clonotype has just a few counts. The chain joins TRBV14 to TRBJ2-1; no reliable D call. Deletions cut 4 bases from V and 2 bases from J, with 9 bases between. CDR1 is SGHDN and CDR2 is FVKESK in the germline V gene. The length of the CDR3 is 14 residues. In DNA form, the CDR3 reads TGTGCCAGCAGCCCCGCCCGAGCCTACAATGAGCAGTTCTTC. The encoded protein is CASSPARAYNEQFF.

The sample holds many counts of this clonotype. The V and J genes are TRBV7-2 and TRBJ2-3; the D gene could be TRBD1 or TRBD2 (5 bases each). The CDR3 consists of 15 residues. CDR1 SGHTA and CDR2 FQGNSA come from the germline V gene. V lost 4 bases to trimming and J lost 6 bases, with 17 bases between them. The CDR3 DNA sequence: TGTGCCAGCAGCTCCACGGGGCTGAAGGAGGATACGCAGTATTTT. The encoded protein is CASSSTGLKEDTQYF.

This clonotype was counted a few times. The chain uses TRBV7-3 and TRBJ2-1, with D tentatively TRBD2 (6 bases). V shed 3 bases and J shed 7 bases, with 22 bases lying between them. Germline V lookup: CDR1 SGHTA, CDR2 FQGTGA. The CDR3 runs 17 residues. The CDR3 DNA reads TGTGCCAGCAGCTTGTTCGGGGGTGGATTTAAGGGGAATGAGCAGTTCTTC. Protein: CASSLFGGGFKGNEQFF.

V and J are TRBV7-9 and TRBJ1-2; D ambiguous. CDR3 length equals 15 residues. Looked up from germline, CDR1 is SEHNR and CDR2 is FQNEAQ (reference sequence). Between the trimmed V and J ends, which lost 5 bases and 2 bases, there was a span of 15 bases. The DNA for the CDR3 is TGTGCCAGCAGCGACCCCGAGATATGGAACTATGGCTACACCTTC. As protein: CASSDPEIWNYGYTF.

The chain couples TRBV12-3 or TRBV12-4 to TRBJ2-3; D assignment may be TRBD1 or TRBD2 (5 bases each). CDR3 length equals 14 residues. Trimming removed 7 bases at V and 1 base at J, with 12 bases between. In DNA, the CDR3 is TGTGCCAGCACCATACTAGGGGGCACAGATACGCAGTATTTT. Translating it yields CASTILGGTDTQYF.

The CDR3 reads CASSLTPNTEAFF. The DNA for the CDR3 is TGTGCCAGCAGCTTAACTCCGAACACTGAAGCTTTCTTT. The rearrangement joins TRBV7-9 to TRBJ1-1; D not resolved. The CDR3 has 13 amino acids. Germline-derived CDR1 and CDR2 are SEHNR and FQNEAQ (reference sequence). V lost 2 bases and J lost 1, with 5 bases in between.

This chain links TRBV12-5 with TRBJ2-2, with 8 bases aligning to TRBD2. The CDR3 loop spans 18 amino acids. CDR1 is LGHNT and CDR2 is FRNRAP in the germline V gene. The V and J ends lost 4 bases and 4 bases, in that order; junction bases with no gene match: 14. The CDR3 spells CASGSTTGTRLGTGELFF. The CDR3 DNA is TGTGCTAGTGGTTCGACTACCGGGACTAGATTAGGCACCGGGGAGCTGTTTTTT. Looking up the rest from reference TRBV12-5 and TRBJ2-2 gives the full variable domain: DARVTQTPRHKVTEMGQEVTMRCQPILGHNTVFWYRQTMMQGLELLAYFRNRAPLDDSGMPKDRFSAEMPDATLATLKIQPSEPRDSAVYFCASGSTTGTRLGTGELFFGEGSRLTVL.

The chain links TRBV28 to TRBJ2-7; possible D gene TRBD2, 5 bases. The V and J ends lost 6 bases and 0 bases respectively, with 12 bases between them. This CDR3 comprises 14 residues. Germline CDR1 reads MDHEN; CDR2 reads SYDVKM. The CDR3 DNA reads TGTGCCAGCAGCGAGGGCAGGAGCTCCTACGAGCAGTACTTC. As protein: CASSEGRSSYEQYF.

The CDR3, as DNA: TGTGCCAGCACGGTCACTTTGGCGAACACCGGGGAGCTGTTTTTT. Amino acids: CASTVTLANTGELFF. J is TRBJ2-2 and V is TRBV2; no clear D gene. The ends were cut back, 7 bases at V and 0 bases at J, with 12 bases in the middle. This CDR3 contains 15 residues. The V gene's germline CDR1 is SNHLY and CDR2 FYNNEI.

This sequence joins TRBV7-9 and TRBJ1-4; perhaps TRBD1 as D (5 bases). The V end lost 2 bases, the J end lost 10 bases, and 17 bases lay between the germline ends. Germline lookup yields CDR1 SEHNR and CDR2 FQNEAQ (reference sequence). This CDR3 contains 15 residues. The CDR3 protein is CASSLTRGERGKLFF. For the CDR3, the DNA is TGTGCCAGCAGCTTAACTAGGGGCGAAAGAGGAAAACTGTTTTTT.

This chain joins TRBV7-9 and TRBJ2-1; 8 nucleotides align to TRBD2. CDR3 size: 15 residues. Per germline, CDR1 SEHNR and CDR2 FQNEAQ (reference sequence). The J segment lost 4 bases and the V segment lost 3 bases, leaving 5 bases of the junction unmatched. CDR3 sequence (DNA): TGTGCCAGCAGCTTTGGACTAGCCCCTTACAATGAGCAGTTCTTC. It specifies CASSFGLAPYNEQFF.

This sequence joins TRBV29-1 and TRBJ2-7; TRBD1 is a possible D gene (6 bases). The CDR3 has 13 residues. Germline CDR1 and CDR2: SQVTM and ANQGSEA. V lost 7 bases and J lost 3, with 16 bases in between. CDR3 in DNA: TGCAGCGCCGCTACAGGGCGCAACTACGAGCAGTACTTC. The encoded protein is CSAATGRNYEQYF.

V usage is TRBV7-2 and J usage is TRBJ2-2; TRBD2 is a possible D gene (6 bases). Germline V CDR1 and CDR2: SGHTA, FQGNSA. V lost 0 bases, J lost 9 bases, and 8 bases lay in between. This CDR3 has 13 amino acids. The CDR3 region is CASSLAAGRELFF. As DNA, the CDR3 is TGTGCCAGCAGCTTAGCCGCGGGACGGGAGCTGTTTTTT.